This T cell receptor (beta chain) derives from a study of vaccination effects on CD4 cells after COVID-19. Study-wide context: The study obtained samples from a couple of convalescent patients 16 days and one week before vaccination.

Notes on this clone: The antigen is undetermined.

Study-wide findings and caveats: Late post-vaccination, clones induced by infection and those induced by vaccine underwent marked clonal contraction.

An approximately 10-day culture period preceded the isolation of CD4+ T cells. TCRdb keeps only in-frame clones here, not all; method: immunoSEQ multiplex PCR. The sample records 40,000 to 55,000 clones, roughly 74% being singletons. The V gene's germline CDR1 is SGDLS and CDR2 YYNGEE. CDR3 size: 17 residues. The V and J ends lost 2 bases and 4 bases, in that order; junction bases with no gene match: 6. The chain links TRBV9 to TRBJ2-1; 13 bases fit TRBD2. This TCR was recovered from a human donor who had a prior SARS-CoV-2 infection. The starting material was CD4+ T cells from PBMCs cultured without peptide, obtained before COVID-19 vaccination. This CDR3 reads CASSVTGTSGEYNEQFF. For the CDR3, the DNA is TGTGCCAGCAGCGTCACCGGGACTAGCGGGGAGTACAATGAGCAGTTCTTC.